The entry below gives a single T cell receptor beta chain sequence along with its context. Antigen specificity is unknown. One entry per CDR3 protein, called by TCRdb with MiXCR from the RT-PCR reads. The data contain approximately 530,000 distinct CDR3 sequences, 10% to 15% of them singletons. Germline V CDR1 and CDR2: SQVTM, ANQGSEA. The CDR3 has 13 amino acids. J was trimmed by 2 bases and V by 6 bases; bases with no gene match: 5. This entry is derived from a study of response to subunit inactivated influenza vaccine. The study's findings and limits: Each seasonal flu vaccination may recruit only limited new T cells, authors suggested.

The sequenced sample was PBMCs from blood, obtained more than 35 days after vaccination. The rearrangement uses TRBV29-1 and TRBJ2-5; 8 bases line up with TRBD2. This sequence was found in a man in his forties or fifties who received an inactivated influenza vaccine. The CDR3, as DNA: TGCAGCGTGGGACTAGTCCTTCAAGAGACCCAGTACTTC. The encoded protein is CSVGLVLQETQYF.